These 5 T cell receptor beta chains were sequenced from one sample in a study of graft-versus-host responses after intestinal transplantation. The protocol was immunoSEQ multiplex PCR, while the TCRdb copy is restricted to in-frame clones and leaves out a portion. The profile shows about 85,000 clones, around 83% of them singletons. Their antigens remain unidentified. This material consisted of unstimulated CD8+ T cells sorted from spleen or lymph node cells, taken before intestinal transplant. The source is a human donor who received an intestinal transplant.

Note on this clone: A read error may produce the germline difference seen at one junction end. The chain couples TRBV2 to TRBJ2-1; TRBD2 matches 8 bases. This CDR3 region has 17 residues. Germline V CDR1 and CDR2: SNHLY, FYNNEI. This CDR3 is CASSEAPVAGPDNEQFF. The DNA of the CDR3 is TGTGCCAGCAGCGAAGCCCCGGTAGCGGGGCCCGACAATGAGCAGTTCTTC.

This clone was recorded a few times. The chain links TRBV2 to TRBJ2-7; D perhaps matches TRBD2 (6 bases). The CDR3 covers 13 residues. Germline CDR1 and CDR2: SNHLY and FYNNEI. Trimming removed 1 base at V and 3 bases at J, with 7 bases between. DNA for the CDR3: TGTGCCAGCAGTGAAGGGGACTTCTACGAGCAGTACTTC. It translates to CASSEGDFYEQYF. Using reference TRBV2 and TRBJ2-7 for the parts outside the CDR3, the full variable domain is EPEVTQTPSHQVTQMGQEVILRCVPISNHLYFYWYRQILGQKVEFLVSFYNNEISEKSEIFDDQFSVERPDGSNFTLKIRSTKLEDSAMYFCASSEGDFYEQYFGPGTRLTVT.

This sequence joins TRBV14 and TRBJ1-2; 12 bases match TRBD1. This CDR3 has 15 residues. V was pared by 1 base and J by 7 bases, with 4 bases of the junction left unmatched. The V gene's germline CDR1 is SGHDN and CDR2 FVKESK. CDR3 region: CASSQAGQGAVGYTF. The CDR3 DNA follows: TGTGCCAGCAGCCAAGCGGGACAGGGGGCTGTTGGCTACACCTTC.

The V call is TRBV6-6, the J call TRBJ2-7; D is tentatively TRBD1 or TRBD2 (5 bases each). The V end was cut by 6 bases, the J end by 1 base, with 16 bases between. The germline gives CDR1 MNHNY, CDR2 SVGAGI (reference sequence). CDR3 length: 15 amino acids. The CDR3 loop is CASRPDGGYSYEQYF. CDR3 DNA: TGTGCCAGCAGGCCGGATGGGGGATATTCCTACGAGCAGTACTTC.

The V and J genes are TRBV28 and TRBJ2-3; the D gene is possibly TRBD1 (6 bases). Between the trimmed V and J ends, which lost 8 bases and 9 bases, there was a span of 21 bases. This CDR3 region has 14 residues. From germline, CDR1 is MDHEN and CDR2 SYDVKM. Here the CDR3 DNA reads TGTGCCAGCCGCTCCACCAGCGAGAGGGGGACGCAGTATTTT. This codes for CASRSTSERGTQYF.